The sequence of this T cell receptor (beta chain) was determined in a study of radiotherapy plus CTLA-4 blockade in lung cancer. Points from the study as a whole: Early clone dynamics of blood T cells, plus interferon-beta, reportedly predicted response best. In blood, tumor-derived TCR clones expanded after radiotherapy plus ipilimumab.

V was trimmed by 4 bases and J by 0 bases, leaving 9 bases between them. The CDR3 spans 14 residues. Germline V CDR1 and CDR2: SNHLY, FYNNEI. To note about this clone: No antigen is known for it.

Profiling relied on immunoSEQ multiplex PCR, and the TCRdb table lists in-frame clones only, not all of them. Of approximately 95,000 clones listed, 82% were seen once; the top ten hold around 3%. Focal radiation with ipilimumab CTLA-4 blockade was given to patients with chemo-refractory metastatic non-small-cell lung cancer. The clonotype was recovered from a human donor with non-small cell lung cancer who had a partial response to radiotherapy plus ipilimumab. This rearrangement joins TRBV2 to TRBJ2-5, with a weak D call TRBD1 (6 bases). Here the sequenced sample was peripheral blood, taken from a patient treated with radiotherapy plus ipilimumab. As DNA, the CDR3 is TGTGCCAGCAGTGTGGGGACAAACCAAGAGACCCAGTACTTC. Translated, it gives CASSVGTNQETQYF.